This T cell receptor beta chain was sequenced for a study of blood T cell repertoires in COVID-19. Clones were sequenced by immunoSEQ multiplex PCR, and TCRdb holds only the in-frame ones, with some missing. The data contain some 200,000 clones, approximately 87% of them singletons. The clonotype comes from a man aged 18 to 29 with active or convalescent COVID-19. Sequencing was done on a sample of peripheral blood.

CDR3 amino acids: CASSLSYGTYGNEQFF. The CDR3 DNA reads as TGTGCCAGCAGTTTAAGTTACGGGACTTACGGCAATGAGCAGTTCTTC. The chain recombines TRBV27 with TRBJ2-1; TRBD2 is a possible D gene (6 bases). Trimming shortened V by 2 bases and J by 6 bases, and 17 bases separated the two germline ends. This CDR3 is 16 amino acids long. Germline assignment: CDR1 MNHEY and CDR2 SMNVEV (reference sequence).